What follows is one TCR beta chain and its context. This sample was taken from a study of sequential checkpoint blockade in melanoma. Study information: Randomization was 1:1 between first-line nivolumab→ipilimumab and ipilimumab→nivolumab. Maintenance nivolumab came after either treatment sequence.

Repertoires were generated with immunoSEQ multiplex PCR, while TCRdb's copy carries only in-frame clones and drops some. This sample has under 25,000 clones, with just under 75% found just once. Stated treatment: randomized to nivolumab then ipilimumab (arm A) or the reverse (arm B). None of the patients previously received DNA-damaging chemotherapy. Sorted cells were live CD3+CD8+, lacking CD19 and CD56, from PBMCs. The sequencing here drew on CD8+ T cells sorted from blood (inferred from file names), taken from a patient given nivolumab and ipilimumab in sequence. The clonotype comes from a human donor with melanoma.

The CDR3 region is CASSSQGASTEAFF. The CDR3, as DNA: TGTGCCAGTAGTAGCCAGGGGGCAAGCACTGAAGCTTTCTTT. This chain uses TRBV19 with TRBJ1-1, with 8 bases fitting TRBD1. Per the germline V gene, CDR1 is LNHDA and CDR2 is SQIVND (reference sequence). The CDR3 has 14 amino acids. Unmatched junction bases numbered 5, after V lost 4 bases and J lost 4 bases.